This T cell receptor (beta chain) was sequenced in a study of T cells in Graves' hyperthyroidism and ophthalmopathy. The study excluded patients with uncontrolled infection, other autoimmune disease, pregnancy or lactation. Fresh peripheral blood, 9.5 to 10 ml of it, supplied the PBMCs. RNA transcripts provided the source from which TCR beta CDR3 regions were amplified. The primer set for the first-round RT-PCR of the TCR CDR3 was HTBI. TCRdb analysed the multiplex PCR reads with MiXCR anew, one entry per CDR3 protein. The sample includes around 300,000 distinct CDR3 sequences, about an eighth of them seen just once. There are many counts of this clonotype. Its matching antigen is unknown. Germline CDR1 is SQVTM and CDR2 is ANQGSEA. V was cut by 7 bases and J by 8 bases, with 14 bases left in between. CDR3 length: 11 residues. Overall study findings and caveats: A model built on 13 V-J features separated ophthalmopathy from stable hyperthyroidism.

This chain links TRBV29-1 with TRBJ1-2, with D perhaps TRBD1 (6 bases). The specimen was blood. The receptor was derived from a woman in her 40s with Graves' hyperthyroidism. This CDR3 is CSALQGNGYTF. CDR3 coding DNA: TGCAGCGCCCTGCAGGGGAACGGCTACACCTTC.